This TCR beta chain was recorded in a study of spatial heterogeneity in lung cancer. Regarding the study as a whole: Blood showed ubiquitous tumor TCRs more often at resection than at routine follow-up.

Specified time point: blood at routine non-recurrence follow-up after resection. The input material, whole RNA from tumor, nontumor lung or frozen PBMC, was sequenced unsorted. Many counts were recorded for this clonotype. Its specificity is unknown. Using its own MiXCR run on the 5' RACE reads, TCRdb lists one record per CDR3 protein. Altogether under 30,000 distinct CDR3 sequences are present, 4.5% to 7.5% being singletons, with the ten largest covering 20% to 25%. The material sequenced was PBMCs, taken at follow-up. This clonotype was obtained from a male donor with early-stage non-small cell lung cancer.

This CDR3 reads CASSVDRRNTEAFF. CDR3 bases: TGTGCCAGCAGCGTGGACAGACGTAACACTGAAGCTTTCTTT. The chain has TRBV7-9 and TRBJ1-1, with a possible D match to TRBD1 (6 bases). Germline V gene lookup returns CDR1 SEHNR and CDR2 FQNEAQ (reference sequence). The V end was cut by 5 bases, the J end by 2 bases, with 12 bases between. The CDR3 is made up of 14 amino acids.